This T cell receptor beta chain comes out of a study of blood T cell repertoires in COVID-19. Study-wide context: Spain, Italy and the United States supplied samples that represented acute and convalescent COVID-19. Sources were T cells, B-cell-depleted T cells, or PBMCs; the material itself was cDNA or gDNA.

As handled by the study authors: Amplification of reference gene primers was used by the study to estimate nucleated cell counts. Generated by immunoSEQ multiplex PCR, the TCRdb table keeps only in-frame clones and is missing some. From that table come the V and J calls and clone size; the DNA was used to work out D and trimming. The sample has around 100,000 clones, 85% seen once; the top ten hold less than 1.5%. The CDR3 is 14 amino acids. Trimming took off 3 bases at V and 2 bases at J, with 9 bases between the two ends. Germline V gene data show CDR1 as ENHRY and CDR2 as SYGVKD. This clonotype was sampled from a man aged 35 to 55 with acute or convalescent COVID-19. The sequencing sample was made of peripheral blood. The chain uses TRBV10-3 and TRBJ2-3; a weak D match, TRBD1 (5 bases). DNA for the CDR3: TGTGCCATCAGTGATGCAGGGTACACAGATACGCAGTATTTT. It yields the protein CAISDAGYTDTQYF.